The TCR beta chain described here comes from a study of blood T cells in healthy people across ages (dated by TCRdb to the mid-2010s). With respect to the entire study: In model experiments, roughly one uniquely barcoded TCR beta cDNA molecule per two T cells was captured by template switching. To track age-related changes in TCR beta repertoire diversity, the study relied on deep sequencing normalized with unique cDNA molecular identifiers. To avoid experimental bias, donors of different ages were randomly spread across the sequencing lanes. Four age groups were formed from the donors: young (average approximately 15 years), middle-aged (approximately 41), aged (about 62) and long-lived (less than 85). For two donors (one aged 18 to 30 and one aged 80 or older), the study analyzed two additional independent replicas of 1 million unique cDNA reads from the same blood draw.

This clonotype appeared a single time. Its antigen is currently not known. A junction boundary mismatches the germline segment, possibly from a read error. The roughly 38 donors, aged about 6 to 95 years, were systemically healthy Caucasian individuals from Russia. Around 10 milliliters of peripheral blood were collected from each donor into EDTA-treated Vacutainer tubes. PBMCs were isolated by Ficoll-Paque density-gradient centrifugation, with at least 7 million obtained per sample. Trizol reagent was used to extract total RNA from the PBMCs, yielding at least 6 micrograms per sample. For every donor, an aliquot of PBMCs went through flow cytometry to measure the percentages of naive CD45RAhigh/CD27high T cells. According to the germline V gene, CDR1 reads KGHDR and CDR2 reads SFDVKD. The CDR3 covers 11 residues, taking in both the cysteine and the phenylalanine. The entry retains the CDR3 DNA only, 33 bases that are in frame from base 1.

Receptors were amplified or captured by 5' RACE. Sequencing was carried out with an Illumina HiSeq 2500. The second PCR ran for roughly 7 to 12 cycles and used a J-beta primer mix along with a sample-barcoded 5' primer. A template-switch 5' adaptor carrying 12 random nucleotides introduced a unique molecular identifier onto each TCR beta cDNA molecule. Each sample yielded at least 2.5 million CDR3-containing paired-end reads. First-strand cDNA synthesis was performed from all RNA using the Mint cDNA synthesis kit, with priming by a TRBC-specific oligonucleotide. Following uracil-DNA glycosylase treatment, all cDNA underwent a first 18-cycle PCR with the universal primers M1SS and BC2_uni_R. The original pipeline was this. For normalization, 1 million high-quality reads, each with a distinct molecular identifier, were randomly selected from each sample. Instead of being binned into consensus sequences, reads with shared molecular identifiers were discarded. MiTCR, set to a Q25 quality threshold and the strictest error-elimination algorithm, was used for CDR3 identification, clonotype clustering and error correction. Lower-bound total TCR beta diversity was estimated with a nonparametric unseen species model using Euler transformation. TCRdb's own reprocessing of the public reads used fastp at Q25 and MiXCR and kept productive beta chains. Under each unique CDR3 protein, matching rows form one entry showing the most common genes and DNA. These V and J calls originate from TCRdb's pipeline instead of the authors' own analysis. The sample table shows about 750,000 distinct CDR3 sequences, and 50% to 65% are seen once. The top ten clonotypes cover about 42% of the sample.

Summary of the overall study and its limitations: Compared with the aged group, the long-lived group had more naive CD4+ T cells, fewer expanded clones and increased TCR diversity, suggesting age selection. Total diversity estimates from one million sequenced T cells were considered lower bounds and underestimates. The percentage of naive T cells measured by flow cytometry correlated strongly with observed TCR beta diversity. Since profiling was done on bulk unsorted PBMCs, naive and antigen-experienced compartments could not be conclusively compared. The CMV infection status of donors was not known, potentially confounding age-related changes in expanded clonotypes. As age increased, observed TCR beta diversity per million T cells dropped in a roughly linear way, and a significant reduction was already evident by age 40.

This receptor was taken from a man at least 80 years old in good health. Recombination linked TRBV24-1 to TRBJ2-7, with no reliable assignment of the D segment. The sequenced material came from blood. This receptor carries the CDR3 CVTSDLYEQYF. The nucleotides read TGTGTCACCAGTGACTTATACGAGCAGTACTTC.